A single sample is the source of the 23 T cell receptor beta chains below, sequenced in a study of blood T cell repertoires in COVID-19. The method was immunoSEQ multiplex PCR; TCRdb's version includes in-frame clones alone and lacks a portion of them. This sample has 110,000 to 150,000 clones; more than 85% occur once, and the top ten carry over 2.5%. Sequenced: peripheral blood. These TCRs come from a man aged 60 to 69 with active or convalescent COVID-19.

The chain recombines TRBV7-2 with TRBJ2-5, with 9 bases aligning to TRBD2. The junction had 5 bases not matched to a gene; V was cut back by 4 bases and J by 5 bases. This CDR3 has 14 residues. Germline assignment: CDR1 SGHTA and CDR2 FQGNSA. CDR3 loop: CASSYSGSLETQYF. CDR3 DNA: TGTGCCAGCAGCTATAGCGGGAGTTTGGAGACCCAGTACTTC. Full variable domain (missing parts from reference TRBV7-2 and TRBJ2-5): GAGVSQSPSNKVTEKGKDVELRCDPISGHTALYWYRQSLGQGLEFLIYFQGNSAPDKSGLPSDRFSAERTGGSVSTLTIQRTQQEDSAVYLCASSYSGSLETQYFGPGTRLLVL.

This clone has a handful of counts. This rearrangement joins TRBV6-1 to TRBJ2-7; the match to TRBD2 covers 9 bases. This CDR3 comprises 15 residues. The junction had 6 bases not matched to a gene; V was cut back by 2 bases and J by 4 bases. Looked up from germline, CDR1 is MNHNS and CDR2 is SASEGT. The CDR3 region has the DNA TGTGCCAGCAGTGAAAGGGTAGCGGGAGCTTACGAGCAGTACTTC. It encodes CASSERVAGAYEQYF.

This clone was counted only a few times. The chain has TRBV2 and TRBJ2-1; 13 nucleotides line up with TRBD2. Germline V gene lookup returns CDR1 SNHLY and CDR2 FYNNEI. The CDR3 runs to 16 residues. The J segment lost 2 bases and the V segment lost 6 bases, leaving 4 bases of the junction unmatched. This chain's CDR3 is CASRIGLAGAYNEQFF. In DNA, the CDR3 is TGTGCCAGCAGAATCGGACTAGCGGGGGCCTACAATGAGCAGTTCTTC. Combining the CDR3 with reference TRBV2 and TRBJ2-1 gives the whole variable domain EPEVTQTPSHQVTQMGQEVILRCVPISNHLYFYWYRQILGQKVEFLVSFYNNEISEKSEIFDDQFSVERPDGSNFTLKIRSTKLEDSAMYFCASRIGLAGAYNEQFFGPGTRLTVL.

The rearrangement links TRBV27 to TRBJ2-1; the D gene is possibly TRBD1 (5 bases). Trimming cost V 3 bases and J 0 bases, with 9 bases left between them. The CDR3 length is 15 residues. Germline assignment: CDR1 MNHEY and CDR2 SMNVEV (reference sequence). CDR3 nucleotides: TGTGCCAGCAGTTTCGAAGGGGTCTCCTACAATGAGCAGTTCTTC. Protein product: CASSFEGVSYNEQFF.

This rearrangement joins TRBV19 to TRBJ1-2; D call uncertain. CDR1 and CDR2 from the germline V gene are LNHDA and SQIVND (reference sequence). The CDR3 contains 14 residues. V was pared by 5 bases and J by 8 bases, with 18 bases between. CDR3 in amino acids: CASSALDLYTGYTF. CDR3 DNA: TGTGCCAGTAGTGCGCTAGATCTTTATACGGGCTACACCTTC.

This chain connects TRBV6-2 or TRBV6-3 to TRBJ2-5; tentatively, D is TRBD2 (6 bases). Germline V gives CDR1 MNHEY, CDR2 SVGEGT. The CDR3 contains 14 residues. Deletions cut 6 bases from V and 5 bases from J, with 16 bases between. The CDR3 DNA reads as TGTGCCAGCAGCCTCTCGACTAGGCGGGAGACCCAGTACTTC. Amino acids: CASSLSTRRETQYF.

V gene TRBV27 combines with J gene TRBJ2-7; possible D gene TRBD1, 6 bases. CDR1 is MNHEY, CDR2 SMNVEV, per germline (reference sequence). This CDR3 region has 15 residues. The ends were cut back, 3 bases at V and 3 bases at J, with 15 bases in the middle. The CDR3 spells CASSLYRLGGYEQYF. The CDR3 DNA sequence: TGTGCCAGCAGTTTGTATAGGTTAGGGGGCTACGAGCAGTACTTC.

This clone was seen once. The chain's CDR3 is CASGTGDTEAFF. In nucleotides, the CDR3 is TGTGCCAGCGGGACAGGGGACACTGAAGCTTTCTTT. The chain is built from TRBV28 and TRBJ1-1, with TRBD1 identical over 10 bases. The CDR3 runs to 12 residues. CDR1 is MDHEN, CDR2 SYDVKM, per germline. V trimming: 8 bases; J trimming: 3 bases; junction bases outside the gene matches: 0.

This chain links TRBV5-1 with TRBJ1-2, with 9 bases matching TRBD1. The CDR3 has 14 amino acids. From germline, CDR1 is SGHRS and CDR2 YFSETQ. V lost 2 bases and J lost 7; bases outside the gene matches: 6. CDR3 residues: CASSLTGTGSGYTF. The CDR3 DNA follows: TGCGCCAGCAGCTTAACAGGGACAGGGAGTGGCTACACCTTC.

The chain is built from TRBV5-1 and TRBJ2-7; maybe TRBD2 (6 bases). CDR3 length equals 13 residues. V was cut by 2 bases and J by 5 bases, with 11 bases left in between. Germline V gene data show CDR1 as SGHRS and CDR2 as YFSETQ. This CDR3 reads CASSFRGNDEQYF. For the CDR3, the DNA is TGCGCCAGCAGCTTTCGCGGGAATGACGAGCAGTACTTC.

Here the CDR3 DNA reads TGTGCCAGCAGCTTCCGAAGGACTAGCGGGAGGCCAAACGAGCAGTACTTC. Amino acid sequence: CASSFRRTSGRPNEQYF. This chain uses TRBV7-2 with TRBJ2-7; the match to TRBD2 covers 14 bases. The CDR3 consists of 17 residues. The ends lost 3 bases at V and 5 bases at J; junction bases unmatched: 9. Germline V gene data show CDR1 as SGHTA and CDR2 as FQGNSA.

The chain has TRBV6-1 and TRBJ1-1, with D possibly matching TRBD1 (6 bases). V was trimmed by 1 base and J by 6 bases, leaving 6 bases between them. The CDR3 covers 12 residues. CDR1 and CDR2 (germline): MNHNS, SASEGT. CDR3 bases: TGTGCCAGCAGTGAAGGGACAGCTGAAGCTTTCTTT. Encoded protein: CASSEGTAEAFF.

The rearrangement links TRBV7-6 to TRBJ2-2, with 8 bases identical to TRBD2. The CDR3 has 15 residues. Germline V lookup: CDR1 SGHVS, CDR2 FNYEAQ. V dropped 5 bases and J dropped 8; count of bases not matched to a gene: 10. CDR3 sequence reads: CASSPGLALAGELFF. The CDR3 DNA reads TGTGCCAGCAGCCCTGGACTAGCTCTCGCTGGGGAGCTGTTTTTT.

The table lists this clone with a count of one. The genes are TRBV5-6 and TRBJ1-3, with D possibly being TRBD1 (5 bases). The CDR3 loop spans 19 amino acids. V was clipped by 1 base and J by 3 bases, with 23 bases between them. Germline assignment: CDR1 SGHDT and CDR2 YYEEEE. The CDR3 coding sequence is TGTGCCAGCAGCTTGTTAGGGGCAGGCACCCTAGTGGGTGGAAACACCATATATTTT. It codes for CASSLLGAGTLVGGNTIYF.

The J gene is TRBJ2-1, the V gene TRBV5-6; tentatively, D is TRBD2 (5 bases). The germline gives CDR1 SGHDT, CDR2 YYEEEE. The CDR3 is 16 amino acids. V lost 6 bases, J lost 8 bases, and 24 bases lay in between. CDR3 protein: CASTGGPTGGWDEQFF. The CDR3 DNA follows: TGTGCCAGCACCGGTGGGCCAACGGGCGGGTGGGATGAGCAGTTCTTC.

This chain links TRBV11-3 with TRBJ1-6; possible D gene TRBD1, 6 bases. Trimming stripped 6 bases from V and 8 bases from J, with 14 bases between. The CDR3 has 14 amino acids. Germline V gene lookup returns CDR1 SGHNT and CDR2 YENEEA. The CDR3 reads CASRPQGVHSPLHF. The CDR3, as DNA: TGTGCCAGCAGGCCACAGGGCGTGCATTCACCCCTCCACTTT.

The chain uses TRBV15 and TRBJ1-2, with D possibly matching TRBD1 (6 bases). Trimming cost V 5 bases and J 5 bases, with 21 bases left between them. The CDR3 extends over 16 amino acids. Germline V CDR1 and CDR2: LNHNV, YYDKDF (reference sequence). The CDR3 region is CATSALKRGGWYGYTF. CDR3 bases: TGTGCCACCAGCGCCCTTAAAAGGGGGGGCTGGTATGGCTACACCTTC.

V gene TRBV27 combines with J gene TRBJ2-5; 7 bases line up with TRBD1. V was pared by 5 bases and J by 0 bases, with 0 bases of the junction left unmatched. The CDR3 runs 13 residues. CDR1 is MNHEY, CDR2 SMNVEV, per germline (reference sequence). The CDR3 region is CASSGQDQETQYF. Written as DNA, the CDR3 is TGTGCCAGCAGTGGACAGGACCAAGAGACCCAGTACTTC.

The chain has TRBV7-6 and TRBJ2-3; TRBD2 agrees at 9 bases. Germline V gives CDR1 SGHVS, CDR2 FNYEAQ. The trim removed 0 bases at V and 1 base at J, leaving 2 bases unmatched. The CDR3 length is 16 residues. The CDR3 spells CASSLASSGGTDTQYF. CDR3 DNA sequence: TGTGCCAGCAGCTTAGCGTCTAGCGGGGGCACAGATACGCAGTATTTT.

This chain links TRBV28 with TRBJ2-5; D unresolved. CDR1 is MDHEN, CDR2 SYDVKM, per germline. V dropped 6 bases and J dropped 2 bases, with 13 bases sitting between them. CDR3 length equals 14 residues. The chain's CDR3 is CASRRGPDQETQYF. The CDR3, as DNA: TGTGCCAGCAGGCGCGGCCCGGATCAAGAGACCCAGTACTTC.

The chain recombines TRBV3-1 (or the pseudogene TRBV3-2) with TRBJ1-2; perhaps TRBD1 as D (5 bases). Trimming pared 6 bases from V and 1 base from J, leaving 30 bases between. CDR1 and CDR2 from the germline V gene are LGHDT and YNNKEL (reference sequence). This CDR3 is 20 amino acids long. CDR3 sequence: CASSLSISPGPSNVNYGYTF. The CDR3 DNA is TGTGCCAGCAGTCTCTCTATTTCCCCAGGGCCCTCAAACGTTAACTATGGCTACACCTTC.

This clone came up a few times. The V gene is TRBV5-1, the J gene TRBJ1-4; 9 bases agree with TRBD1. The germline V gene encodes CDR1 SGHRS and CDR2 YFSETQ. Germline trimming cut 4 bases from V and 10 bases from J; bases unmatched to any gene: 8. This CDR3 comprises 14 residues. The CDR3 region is CASSAGTGRGKLFF. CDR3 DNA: TGCGCCAGCAGCGCCGGGACAGGGAGGGGAAAACTGTTTTTT.

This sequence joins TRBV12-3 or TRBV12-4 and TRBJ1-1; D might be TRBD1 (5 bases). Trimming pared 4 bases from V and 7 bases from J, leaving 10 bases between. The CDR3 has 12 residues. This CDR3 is CASSWGRGEAFF. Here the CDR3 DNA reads TGTGCCAGCAGTTGGGGCCGCGGTGAAGCTTTCTTT.